Sequencing of this T cell receptor beta chain was carried out in a study of T cell changes during pregnancy in multiple sclerosis. The assay was immunoSEQ multiplex PCR, and TCRdb's table has in-frame clones only and misses some. Here the sample spans tens of thousands of clones, 88% being singletons. Per the germline V gene, CDR1 is MGHDK and CDR2 is SYGVNS. This CDR3 comprises 16 residues. Unmatched junction bases numbered 7, after V lost 6 bases and J lost 1 base. V and J are TRBV25-1 and TRBJ1-3; TRBD1 matches 9 bases. The sequence came from a female donor with multiple sclerosis, enrolled in a pregnancy study. The sequencing here drew on peripheral blood, taken in the first trimester of pregnancy. The CDR3, as DNA: TGTGCCAGCAGCACCGGGACAGGGTCATCTGGAAACACCATATATTTT. As protein: CASSTGTGSSGNTIYF.